The next 29 T cell receptor beta chains were all read from a single sample in a study of beta chain features in type 1 diabetes. All of the isolated RNA was reverse transcribed, so expressed TCRB transcripts were sequenced. Generated by immunoSEQ multiplex PCR, the TCRdb table keeps only in-frame clones and is missing some. The table has 140,000 to 150,000 clones, about 50% seen once. The sequenced sample was Tregs from blood. These receptors all come from a man between 18 and 29 years old in good health.

The sample holds a few counts of this clone. Other DNA sequences in the sample encode the same CDR3. The rearrangement joins TRBV11-2 to TRBJ1-1; D remains ambiguous. V lost 2 bases to trimming and J lost 2 bases, with 6 bases between them. Germline-derived CDR1 and CDR2 are SGHAT and FQNNGV. The CDR3 runs to 13 residues. CDR3 DNA sequence: TGTGCCAGCAGCTTAACGGGAAACACTGAAGCTTTCTTT. It yields the protein CASSLTGNTEAFF. Full variable domain (outside the CDR3, taken from reference TRBV11-2 and TRBJ1-1): EAGVAQSPRYKIIEKRQSVAFWCNPISGHATLYWYQQILGQGPKLLIQFQNNGVVDDSQLPKDRFSAERLKGVDSTLKIQPAKLEDSAVYLCASSLTGNTEAFFGQGTRLTVV.

This clone turned up a few times. The chain links TRBV9 to TRBJ2-2, with D possibly TRBD2 on 6 matching bases. V lost 3 bases, J lost 6 bases, and 9 bases lay in between. The CDR3 loop spans 13 amino acids. The germline CDR1 and CDR2 sequences are SGDLS and YYNGEE. The CDR3 loop reads CASSAWGAGELFF. The CDR3, as DNA: TGTGCCAGCAGCGCTTGGGGGGCCGGGGAGCTGTTTTTT. The whole variable domain, remainder taken from reference TRBV9 and TRBJ2-2, is DSGVTQTPKHLITATGQRVTLRCSPRSGDLSVYWYQQSLDQGLQFLIQYYNGEERAKGNILERFSAQQFPDLHSELNLSSLELGDSALYFCASSAWGAGELFFGEGSRLTVL.

The chain combines TRBV11-2 with TRBJ2-5; TRBD1 is a possible D gene (6 bases). Germline V gene data show CDR1 as SGHAT and CDR2 as FQNNGV. Trimming left V 3 bases short and J 9 bases short, with 14 bases between. The CDR3 runs to 13 residues. The CDR3 spells CASSFRQVVAQYF. CDR3 bases: TGTGCCAGCAGCTTTCGACAGGTCGTGGCCCAGTACTTC.

The genes are TRBV11-3 and TRBJ1-3; D perhaps matches TRBD1 (6 bases). V was pared by 3 bases and J by 4 bases, with 16 bases between. CDR1 and CDR2 from the germline V gene are SGHNT and YENEEA. The CDR3 is made up of 16 amino acids. CDR3 coding DNA: TGTGCCAGCAGCTTGGGGGCCTACGCTGCCGGAAACACCATATATTTT. Its protein product is CASSLGAYAAGNTIYF.

This chain uses TRBV7-3 with TRBJ2-6; D perhaps matches TRBD1 (6 bases). V lost 5 bases, J lost 2 bases, and 13 bases lay in between. The CDR3 is 16 residues long. The germline CDR1 and CDR2 sequences are SGHTA and FQGTGA. CDR3 protein: CASSQFRGTGANVLTF. The DNA of the CDR3 is TGTGCCAGCAGCCAATTCAGGGGTACTGGGGCCAACGTCCTGACTTTC.

The chain is built from TRBV7-9 and TRBJ2-7; 7 positions match TRBD1. The length of the CDR3 is 14 residues. The J segment lost 2 bases and the V segment lost 5 bases, leaving 6 bases of the junction unmatched. Germline CDR1 SEHNR, CDR2 FQNEAQ (reference sequence). CDR3 region: CASSLQGLPYEQYF. In nucleotides, the CDR3 is TGTGCCAGCAGCCTACAGGGGCTACCCTACGAGCAGTACTTC.

V and J are TRBV15 and TRBJ1-1; D remains ambiguous. The CDR3 totals 16 residues. Trimming removed 0 bases at V and 1 base at J, with 12 bases between. Germline lookup yields CDR1 LNHNV and CDR2 YYDKDF (reference sequence). The DNA of the CDR3 is TGTGCCACCAGCAGAGATCTGTCGGCGGGGAACACTGAAGCTTTCTTT. This translates into CATSRDLSAGNTEAFF.

This chain connects TRBV10-3 to TRBJ1-1; D perhaps matches TRBD1 (6 bases). The CDR3 has 17 amino acids. CDR1 is ENHRY and CDR2 is SYGVKD in the germline V gene. V was shortened by 6 bases and J by 1 base, with 21 bases between the two germline ends. The CDR3 sequence: CAIRGRAGDTPNTEAFF. The CDR3 DNA reads TGTGCCATCAGGGGACGGGCAGGGGACACCCCGAACACTGAAGCTTTCTTT.

The CDR3 spells CASSWGQGADTQYF. The CDR3 region has the DNA TGTGCCAGCAGTTGGGGACAGGGGGCAGATACGCAGTATTTT. The chain couples TRBV5-5 to TRBJ2-3; the match to TRBD1 covers 11 bases. The CDR3 has 14 amino acids. In germline, CDR1 is SGHKS, CDR2 YYEKEE (reference sequence). V lost 5 bases and J lost 4; bases outside the gene matches: 3.

This clone has more than one count but fewer than ten. The CDR3 reads CASGFGRGFPETQYF. CDR3 sequence (DNA): TGTGCCAGCGGTTTTGGCAGGGGTTTTCCAGAGACCCAGTACTTC. The rearrangement joins TRBV7-2 to TRBJ2-5; maybe TRBD1 (6 bases). V gave up 8 bases and J gave up 4 bases, with 20 bases separating them. The CDR3 totals 15 residues. CDR1 is SGHTA and CDR2 is FQGNSA in the germline V gene.

The rearrangement links TRBV27 to TRBJ1-1, with 10 positions matching TRBD1. CDR1 and CDR2 (germline): MNHEY, SMNVEV (reference sequence). With 5 bases clipped from V and 2 bases from J, the junction kept 5 bases outside the gene matches. This CDR3 contains 15 residues. The CDR3 region has the DNA TGTGCCAGCAGTCCCGGGACAGGGGATAACACTGAAGCTTTCTTT. It translates to CASSPGTGDNTEAFF.

This clone has a handful of counts. The rearrangement links TRBV5-1 to TRBJ2-3, with 8 bases lining up with TRBD2. Unmatched junction bases numbered 0, after V lost 2 bases and J lost 4 bases. The CDR3 is made up of 13 amino acids. In germline, CDR1 is SGHRS, CDR2 YFSETQ. CDR3 in amino acids: CASSFGGADTQYF. The CDR3 DNA reads TGCGCCAGCAGCTTCGGGGGGGCAGATACGCAGTATTTT. The full variable domain, completed using reference TRBV5-1 and TRBJ2-3, is KAGVTQTPRYLIKTRGQQVTLSCSPISGHRSVSWYQQTPGQGLQFLFEYFSETQRNKGNFPGRFSGRQFSNSRSEMNVSTLELGDSALYLCASSFGGADTQYFGPGTRLTVL.

The chain employs TRBV6-6 and TRBJ2-3, with D perhaps matching TRBD1 (6 bases). The CDR3 is made up of 11 amino acids. V gave up 11 bases and J gave up 3 bases, with 9 bases separating them. CDR1 and CDR2 from the germline V gene are MNHNY and SVGAGI (reference sequence). CDR3 nucleotides: TGTGCCGGACAGCGGACAGATACGCAGTATTTT. Amino acid sequence: CAGQRTDTQYF.

This sequence joins TRBV7-2 and TRBJ1-2; 9 bases map to TRBD1. The CDR3 length is 14 residues. Germline assignment: CDR1 SGHTA and CDR2 FQGNSA. Trimming at V came to 5 bases and at J to 6 bases, leaving 7 bases not matched to a gene. In DNA form, the CDR3 reads TGTGCCAGCAGCATAACCCGGGACAGGGATGGCTACACCTTC. Its protein is CASSITRDRDGYTF.

This chain links TRBV29-1 with TRBJ2-3; 8 bases match TRBD1. V lost 5 bases and J lost 5; bases outside the gene matches: 3. CDR3 length: 12 residues. In germline, CDR1 is SQVTM, CDR2 ANQGSEA. The CDR3 DNA is TGCAGCGTTCGGACAGGGCGAGATACGCAGTATTTT. Its protein product is CSVRTGRDTQYF.

The rearrangement uses TRBV6-5 and TRBJ2-7; the match to TRBD1 covers 9 bases. CDR3 length: 14 amino acids. The J segment lost 9 bases and the V segment lost 4 bases, leaving 10 bases of the junction unmatched. Germline assignment: CDR1 MNHEY and CDR2 SVGAGI. Here the CDR3 DNA reads TGTGCCAGCAGTTGGACAGGGGACAGGCGAGGGCAGTACTTC. This translates into CASSWTGDRRGQYF.

The count of this clone is one. The chain joins TRBV19 to TRBJ1-5; 7 nucleotides match TRBD1. The CDR3 is made up of 12 amino acids. Losses at the gene ends were 6 bases for V and 4 bases for J; bases not matched to a gene: 0. The V gene's germline CDR1 is LNHDA and CDR2 SQIVND (reference sequence). The DNA of the CDR3 is TGTGCCAGTAGGGGACAGAATCAGCCCCAGCATTTT. This gives the protein CASRGQNQPQHF.

The chain couples TRBV14 to TRBJ1-2; 8 positions agree with TRBD1. The CDR3 spans 14 residues. The germline gives CDR1 SGHDN, CDR2 FVKESK. V was pared by 1 base and J by 9 bases, with 7 bases of the junction left unmatched. The CDR3 sequence is CASSQGQGIGRYTF. In DNA, the CDR3 is TGTGCCAGCAGCCAAGGACAGGGGATTGGGCGCTACACCTTC.

The rearrangement joins TRBV18 to TRBJ2-5; 12 nucleotides match TRBD2. The CDR3 runs 16 residues. With V trimmed by 6 bases and J by 3 bases, 8 bases remained unmatched. The germline gives CDR1 KGHSH, CDR2 LQKENI. This CDR3 reads CASSLRRLAGEETQYF. The CDR3 coding sequence is TGTGCCAGCTCCCTACGTCGACTAGCGGGAGAAGAGACCCAGTACTTC.

V usage is TRBV5-4 and J usage is TRBJ2-2, with TRBD2 identical over 8 bases. The CDR3 is 17 amino acids. Germline V CDR1 and CDR2: SGHNT, YYREEE (reference sequence). V shed 2 bases, J shed 5 bases, and the junction held 11 bases outside the gene matches. This CDR3 is CASSFTRGGAGTGELFF. The CDR3 nucleotides read TGTGCCAGCAGCTTCACCCGGGGGGGCGCGGGGACCGGGGAGCTGTTTTTT.

DNA of the CDR3: TGTGCCAGCAGCTCAGGAAGAAACTATGGCTACACCTTC. Its translation: CASSSGRNYGYTF. This chain joins TRBV7-9 and TRBJ1-2, with unresolved D. The CDR3 runs to 13 residues. Trimming left V 4 bases short and J 2 bases short, with 8 bases between. Germline CDR1 reads SEHNR; CDR2 reads FQNEAQ (reference sequence).

The chain uses TRBV27 and TRBJ2-6, with 7 bases that match TRBD1. J gave up 1 base and V 4 bases, and 13 bases lay outside the gene matches. Germline assignment: CDR1 MNHEY and CDR2 SMNVEV (reference sequence). There are 19 residues in the CDR3. The CDR3 loop is CASSSSFRGLVSGANVLTF. The CDR3 DNA sequence: TGTGCCAGCAGTTCCTCGTTTAGGGGGCTGGTATCTGGGGCCAACGTCCTGACTTTC.

This clone was observed a few times. The chain uses TRBV19 and TRBJ1-5; D is undetermined. There are 12 residues in the CDR3. Germline-derived CDR1 and CDR2 are LNHDA and SQIVND (reference sequence). The V and J ends lost 11 bases and 3 bases respectively, with 11 bases between them. The CDR3 sequence: CASRGFNQPQHF. For the CDR3, the DNA is TGTGCCTCTCGGGGTTTCAATCAGCCCCAGCATTTT.

This clone has a single count. The chain has TRBV18 and TRBJ2-5; D is uncertain. Germline CDR1 is KGHSH and CDR2 is LQKENI. This CDR3 is built from 10 residues. V lost 4 bases to trimming and J lost 11 bases, with 8 bases between them. CDR3 region: CASSRYGQYF. Here the CDR3 DNA reads TGTGCCAGCTCACGCTACGGGCAGTACTTC.

In its sample, this clone was seen a few times. The J gene is TRBJ1-4, the V gene TRBV5-4; 8 bases align to TRBD1. The CDR3 is 18 residues long. Trimming at V came to 8 bases and at J to 5 bases, leaving 20 bases not matched to a gene. The germline V gene encodes CDR1 SGHNT and CDR2 YYREEE (reference sequence). The chain's CDR3 is CARKDPGTGFMGNEKLFF. The CDR3 DNA reads as TGTGCCAGGAAAGACCCCGGGACAGGATTTATGGGAAATGAAAAACTGTTTTTT. Using reference TRBV5-4 and TRBJ1-4 for the parts outside the CDR3, the full variable domain is ETGVTQSPTHLIKTRGQQVTLRCSSQSGHNTVSWYQQALGQGPQFIFQYYREEENGRGNFPPRFSGLQFPNYSSELNVNALELDDSALYLCARKDPGTGFMGNEKLFFGSGTQLSVL.

J is TRBJ1-5 and V is TRBV5-1; D might be TRBD1 (5 bases). Germline CDR1 reads SGHRS; CDR2 reads YFSETQ. Trimming took off 0 bases at V and 10 bases at J, with 11 bases between the two ends. This CDR3 has 13 residues. Here the CDR3 reads CASSLGQGGPQHF. The DNA of the CDR3 is TGCGCCAGCAGCTTGGGGCAGGGTGGACCCCAGCATTTT.

This rearrangement joins TRBV7-9 to TRBJ2-5, with D possibly TRBD2 on 6 matching bases. V gave up 5 bases and J gave up 2 bases, with 15 bases separating them. The CDR3 runs to 15 residues. The germline gives CDR1 SEHNR, CDR2 FQNEAQ (reference sequence). The CDR3 sequence is CASSRKGTLQETQYF. CDR3 bases: TGTGCCAGCAGCCGAAAGGGGACTCTGCAAGAGACCCAGTACTTC.

V gene TRBV4-2 combines with J gene TRBJ1-4, with 8 bases lining up with TRBD1. V shed 4 bases and J 7 bases; nucleotides not matched to a gene: 11. CDR3 size: 16 residues. Germline V lookup: CDR1 LGHNA, CDR2 YNFKEQ. The CDR3, as DNA: TGTGCCAGCAGCCGAGGTGGGGGACAGGTTACTGAAAAACTGTTTTTT. Translating it yields CASSRGGGQVTEKLFF.

This chain connects TRBV10-3 to TRBJ2-7; D is undetermined. Trimming pared 2 bases from V and 4 bases from J, leaving 9 bases between. The CDR3 is 13 amino acids. The V gene's germline CDR1 is ENHRY and CDR2 SYGVKD. CDR3 nucleotides: TGTGCCATCAGTGAGGTTTCGGGTTACGAGCAGTACTTC. The encoded protein is CAISEVSGYEQYF.